The clone carrying this T cell receptor beta chain occurred a few times. Libraries were prepared by immunoSEQ multiplex PCR; TCRdb keeps only in-frame clonotypes and omits some of them. Found here are 350,000 or so clones, over 85% of them singletons; the top ten hold 3.9%. This entry belongs to a study of blood T cell repertoires in COVID-19. CDR1 is SGHNT and CDR2 is YYREEE in the germline V gene (reference sequence). The CDR3 sequence is 15 residues long. V lost 0 bases, J lost 9 bases, and 18 bases lay in between. This TCR derives from a woman aged 60-75 years with COVID-19, enrolled during active disease. The sample consisted of peripheral blood. The chain is built from TRBV5-4 and TRBJ1-1; D remains unclear. CDR3 loop: CASSLEEGPRAKAFF. The CDR3 DNA is TGTGCCAGCAGCTTGGAAGAGGGCCCCCGAGCGAAAGCTTTCTTT.